Below are 17 T cell receptor beta chains sequenced from a single sample in a study of blood T cell repertoires in COVID-19. TCRdb's copy holds only in-frame clones and misses some; the assay was immunoSEQ multiplex PCR. In the table there are tens of thousands of clones, about nine tenths of which are singletons. Sequences were obtained from peripheral blood. The source is a man in his forties or fifties with active COVID-19.

The chain carries TRBV4-1 and TRBJ2-2; 10 bases match TRBD1. Per germline, CDR1 MGHRA and CDR2 YSYEKL. V lost 3 bases and J lost 6; bases outside the gene matches: 7. The CDR3 contains 16 residues. The CDR3 protein is CASSHYPGQGSGELFF. CDR3 coding DNA: TGCGCCAGCAGCCACTATCCGGGACAGGGGTCCGGGGAGCTGTTTTTT.

The J gene is TRBJ2-3, the V gene TRBV19; 9 nucleotides match TRBD2. The V gene end was trimmed by 9 bases and the J gene end by 0 bases; junction bases not matched to a gene: 19. Germline V gene lookup returns CDR1 LNHDA and CDR2 SQIVND (reference sequence). This CDR3 has 19 residues. CDR3 protein: CASTPLGAGGQTSTDTQYF. Written as DNA, the CDR3 is TGTGCCAGCACCCCCCTCGGAGCGGGAGGCCAAACGAGCACAGATACGCAGTATTTT.

V and J are TRBV18 and TRBJ1-2, with D possibly being TRBD1 (5 bases). This CDR3 contains 17 residues. From germline, CDR1 is KGHSH and CDR2 LQKENI. The V gene lost 0 bases and the J gene lost 3 bases, with 17 bases spanning the gap. CDR3 nucleotide sequence: TGTGCCAGCTCACCACCCGATCCAGGGCGGAGTTACTATGGCTACACCTTC. Translated: CASSPPDPGRSYYGYTF.

Only a few counts were recorded for this clone. The chain combines TRBV4-1 with TRBJ1-3, with unresolved D. The germline CDR1 and CDR2 sequences are MGHRA and YSYEKL. The CDR3 contains 16 residues. Between the trimmed V and J ends, which lost 0 bases and 4 bases, there was a span of 13 bases. The CDR3 DNA reads as TGCGCCAGCAGCCAAGACCCAGGCTCAGGAGGAAACACCATATATTTT. Translating it yields CASSQDPGSGGNTIYF.

This clone was seen repeatedly, ten times or more. CDR3 protein: CASSKTGLEGGASEPQHF. The CDR3 DNA is TGTGCCAGCAGCAAAACGGGCTTGGAGGGCGGGGCATCGGAACCCCAGCATTTT. This chain uses TRBV21-1 with TRBJ1-5. TRBV21-1 is termed a pseudogene. This CDR3 contains 18 residues.

The genes are TRBV29-1 and TRBJ2-7, with 7 bases matching TRBD1. The length of the CDR3 is 13 residues. Germline V gene data show CDR1 as SQVTM and CDR2 as ANQGSEA. V gave up 5 bases and J gave up 5 bases; unmatched junction bases: 9. CDR3 sequence: CSVSDRIGHEQYF. The DNA for the CDR3 is TGCAGCGTTTCGGACAGGATCGGCCACGAGCAGTACTTC.

The gene calls are TRBV7-2 and TRBJ1-4, with 7 positions matching TRBD1. Per the germline V gene, CDR1 is SGHTA and CDR2 is FQGNSA. Trimming cost V 0 bases and J 5 bases; bases outside gene matches: 6. The CDR3 has 16 amino acids. The CDR3 loop is CASSLAPGTANEKLFF. CDR3 bases: TGTGCCAGCAGCTTAGCCCCCGGGACAGCAAATGAAAAACTGTTTTTT. The whole variable domain, remainder taken from reference TRBV7-2 and TRBJ1-4, is GAGVSQSPSNKVTEKGKDVELRCDPISGHTALYWYRQSLGQGLEFLIYFQGNSAPDKSGLPSDRFSAERTGGSVSTLTIQRTQQEDSAVYLCASSLAPGTANEKLFFGSGTQLSVL.

This chain connects TRBV28 to TRBJ1-4; weak D call: TRBD1 (5 bases). V lost 1 base and J 5 bases, leaving 11 bases between the germline ends. From germline, CDR1 is MDHEN and CDR2 SYDVKM. The CDR3 sequence is 15 residues long. DNA for the CDR3: TGTGCCAGCAGTTTATTAGCAGGGATAAATGAAAAACTGTTTTTT. It encodes CASSLLAGINEKLFF.

Comment on this clone: The junction shows a germline mismatch at one end, possibly a read error. The chain employs TRBV6-6 and TRBJ1-1; 11 bases fit TRBD1. In germline, CDR1 is MNHNY, CDR2 SVGAGI (reference sequence). This CDR3 has 15 residues. The CDR3 bases are TGTGCCAGCCAGGACAGGGGGCCCCCGAACGCTGAAGCTTTCTTT. Its protein product is CASQDRGPPNAEAFF.

With respect to this clone: A read error may account for a junction end that differs from germline. CDR3 residues: CASSQTSWTGELFF. CDR3 nucleotides: TGTGCTAGCAGCCAGACTAGCTGGACCGGGGAGCTGTTTTTT. The genes are TRBV7-7 and TRBJ2-2; 7 bases map to TRBD2. This CDR3 region has 14 residues. Per germline, CDR1 SSHAT and CDR2 FNYEAQ (reference sequence).

This chain connects TRBV3-1 (or the pseudogene TRBV3-2) to TRBJ1-2; perhaps TRBD1 as D (5 bases). The length of the CDR3 is 15 residues. V was trimmed by 4 bases and J by 3 bases, leaving 15 bases between them. Germline V gene sequence: CDR1 LGHDT, CDR2 YNNKEL (reference sequence). The CDR3, as DNA: TGTGCCAGCAGCCGCTCTGGCGGGACGGACTATGGCTACACCTTC. This sequence encodes CASSRSGGTDYGYTF.

This clone was picked up a small number of times. The chain has TRBV30 and TRBJ1-5, with TRBD1 matching 9 bases. CDR1 is GTSNPN, CDR2 SVGIG, per germline (reference sequence). The CDR3 totals 15 residues. With 0 bases clipped from V and 7 bases from J, the junction kept 7 bases outside the gene matches. CDR3 nucleotides: TGTGCCTGGAGTGTACGGACAGGGGTTCACCAGCCCCAGCATTTT. Its protein product is CAWSVRTGVHQPQHF.

The chain uses TRBV24-1 and TRBJ2-7; the match to TRBD1 covers 9 bases. The CDR3 loop spans 16 amino acids. V dropped 4 bases and J dropped 2; count of bases not matched to a gene: 8. In germline, CDR1 is KGHDR, CDR2 SFDVKD. CDR3 in amino acids: CATSDSGTGRTYEQYF. In DNA form, the CDR3 reads TGTGCCACCAGTGACAGTGGGACAGGGCGGACCTACGAGCAGTACTTC.

The chain uses TRBV7-2 and TRBJ1-4, with 7 bases lining up with TRBD1. Germline values: CDR1 SGHTA, CDR2 FQGNSA. CDR3 size: 18 residues. V lost 2 bases, J lost 0 bases, and 9 bases stayed unmatched. CDR3 nucleotide sequence: TGTGCCAGCAGCTTATGGGGCCGACAGGGAGCAACTAATGAAAAACTGTTTTTT. Encoded protein: CASSLWGRQGATNEKLFF.

This chain connects TRBV28 to TRBJ1-1, with TRBD1 identical over 7 bases. The junction had 15 bases not matched to a gene; V was cut back by 4 bases and J by 4 bases. Looked up from germline, CDR1 is MDHEN and CDR2 is SYDVKM. The CDR3 has 17 amino acids. Here the CDR3 DNA reads TGTGCCAGCAGTTCGCGACAGGGATCAGTGATAGGCACTGAAGCTTTCTTT. Its translation: CASSSRQGSVIGTEAFF. The full variable domain, rest sourced from reference TRBV28 and TRBJ1-1, is DVKVTQSSRYLVKRTGEKVFLECVQDMDHENMFWYRQDPGLGLRLIYFSYDVKMKEKGDIPEGYSVSREKKERFSLILESASTNQTSMYLCASSSRQGSVIGTEAFFGQGTRLTVV.

The V gene is TRBV5-5, the J gene TRBJ2-7; D ambiguous. Trimming shortened V by 0 bases and J by 6 bases, and 13 bases separated the two germline ends. The CDR3 contains 14 residues. CDR1 SGHKS and CDR2 YYEKEE come from the germline V gene (reference sequence). This CDR3 is CASSLEHTLLEQYF. The CDR3 DNA follows: TGTGCCAGCAGCTTGGAGCATACCCTCCTCGAGCAGTACTTC.

The genes are TRBV28 and TRBJ2-2, with 10 bases lining up with TRBD1. The CDR3 covers 15 residues. V shed 6 bases, J shed 7 bases, and the junction held 8 bases outside the gene matches. CDR1 and CDR2 (germline): MDHEN, SYDVKM. The CDR3 DNA reads as TGTGCCAGCAGGGGTCGGGACAGGGGTTTCGGGGAGCTGTTTTTT. Its protein product is CASRGRDRGFGELFF.